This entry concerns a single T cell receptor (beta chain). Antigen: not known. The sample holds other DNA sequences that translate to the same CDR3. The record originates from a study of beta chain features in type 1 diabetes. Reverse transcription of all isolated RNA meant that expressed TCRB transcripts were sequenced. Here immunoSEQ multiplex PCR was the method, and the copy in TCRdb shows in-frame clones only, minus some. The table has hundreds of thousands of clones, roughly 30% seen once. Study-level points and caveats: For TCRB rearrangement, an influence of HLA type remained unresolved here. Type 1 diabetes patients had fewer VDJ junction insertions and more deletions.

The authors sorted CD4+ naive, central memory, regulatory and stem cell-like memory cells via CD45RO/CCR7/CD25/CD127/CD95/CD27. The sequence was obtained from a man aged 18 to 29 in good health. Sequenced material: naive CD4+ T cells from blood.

As DNA, the CDR3 is TGTGCCTGGAGTGATAGGCGGGACACTGAAGCTTTCTTT. It is translated as CAWSDRRDTEAFF. This chain connects TRBV30 to TRBJ1-1; the D is unclear. Trimming removed 1 base at V and 3 bases at J, with 9 bases between. The germline V gene encodes CDR1 GTSNPN and CDR2 SVGIG (reference sequence). The length of the CDR3 is 13 residues.